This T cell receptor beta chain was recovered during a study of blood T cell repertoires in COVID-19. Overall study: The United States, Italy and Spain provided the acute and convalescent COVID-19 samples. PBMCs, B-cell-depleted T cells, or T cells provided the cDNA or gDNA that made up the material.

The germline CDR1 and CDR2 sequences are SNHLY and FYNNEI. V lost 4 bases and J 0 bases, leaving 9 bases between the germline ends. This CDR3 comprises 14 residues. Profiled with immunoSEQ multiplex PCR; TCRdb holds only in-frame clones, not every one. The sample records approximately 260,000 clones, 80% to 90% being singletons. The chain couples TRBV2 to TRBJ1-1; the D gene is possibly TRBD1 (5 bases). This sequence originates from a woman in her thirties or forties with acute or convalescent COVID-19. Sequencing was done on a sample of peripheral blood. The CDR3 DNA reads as TGTGCCAGCAGTGTTGACAGCATGAACACTGAAGCTTTCTTT. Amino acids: CASSVDSMNTEAFF. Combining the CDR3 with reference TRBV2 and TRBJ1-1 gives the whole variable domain EPEVTQTPSHQVTQMGQEVILRCVPISNHLYFYWYRQILGQKVEFLVSFYNNEISEKSEIFDDQFSVERPDGSNFTLKIRSTKLEDSAMYFCASSVDSMNTEAFFGQGTRLTVV.